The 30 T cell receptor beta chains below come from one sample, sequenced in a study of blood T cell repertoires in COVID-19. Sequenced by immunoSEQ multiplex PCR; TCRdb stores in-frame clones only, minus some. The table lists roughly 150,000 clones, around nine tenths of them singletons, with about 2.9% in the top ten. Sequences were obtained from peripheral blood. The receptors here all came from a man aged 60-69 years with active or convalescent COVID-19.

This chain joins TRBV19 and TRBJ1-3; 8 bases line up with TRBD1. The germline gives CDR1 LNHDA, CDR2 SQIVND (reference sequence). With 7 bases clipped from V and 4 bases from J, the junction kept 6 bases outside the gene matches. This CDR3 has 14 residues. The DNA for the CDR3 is TGTGCCAGTACCGGCAGGGGGCGAGGAAACACCATATATTTT. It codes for CASTGRGRGNTIYF.

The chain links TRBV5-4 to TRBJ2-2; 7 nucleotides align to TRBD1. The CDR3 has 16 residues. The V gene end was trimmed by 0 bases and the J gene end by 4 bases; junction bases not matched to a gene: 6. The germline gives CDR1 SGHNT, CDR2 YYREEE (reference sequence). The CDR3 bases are TGTGCCAGCAGCTTGGCCGGGACAGCCCTCACCGGGGAGCTGTTTTTT. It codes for CASSLAGTALTGELFF.

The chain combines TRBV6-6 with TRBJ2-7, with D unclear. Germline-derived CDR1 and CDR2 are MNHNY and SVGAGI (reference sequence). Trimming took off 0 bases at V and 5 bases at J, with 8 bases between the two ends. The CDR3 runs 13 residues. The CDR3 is CASSYSPQDEQYF. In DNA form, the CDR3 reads TGTGCCAGCAGTTACTCACCGCAGGACGAGCAGTACTTC.

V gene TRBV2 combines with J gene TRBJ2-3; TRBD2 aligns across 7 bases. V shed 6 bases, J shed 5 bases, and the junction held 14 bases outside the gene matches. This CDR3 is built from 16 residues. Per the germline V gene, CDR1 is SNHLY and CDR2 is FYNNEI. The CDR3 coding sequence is TGTGCCAGCAGCGAGGATCGGGGGGACCTCGGAGATACGCAGTATTTT. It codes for CASSEDRGDLGDTQYF.

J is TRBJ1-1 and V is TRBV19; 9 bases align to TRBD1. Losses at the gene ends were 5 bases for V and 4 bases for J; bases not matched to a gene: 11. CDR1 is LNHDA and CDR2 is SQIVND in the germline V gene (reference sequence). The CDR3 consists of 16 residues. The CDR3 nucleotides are TGTGCCAGTAGTGGATGGACAGGGGCGCATGGCACTGAAGCTTTCTTT. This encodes CASSGWTGAHGTEAFF.

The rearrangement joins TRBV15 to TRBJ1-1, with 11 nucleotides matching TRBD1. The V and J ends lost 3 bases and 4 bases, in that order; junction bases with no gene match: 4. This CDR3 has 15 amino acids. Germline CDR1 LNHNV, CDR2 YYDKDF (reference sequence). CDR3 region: CATSRDRGQGTEAFF. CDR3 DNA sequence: TGTGCCACCAGCAGGGACAGGGGGCAGGGCACTGAAGCTTTCTTT.

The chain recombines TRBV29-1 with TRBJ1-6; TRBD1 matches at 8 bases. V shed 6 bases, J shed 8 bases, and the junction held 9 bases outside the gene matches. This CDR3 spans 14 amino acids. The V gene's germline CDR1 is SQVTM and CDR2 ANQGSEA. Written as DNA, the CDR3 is TGCAGCGTGACCGGGACAGGTCGATATTCACCCCTCCACTTT. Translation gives CSVTGTGRYSPLHF.

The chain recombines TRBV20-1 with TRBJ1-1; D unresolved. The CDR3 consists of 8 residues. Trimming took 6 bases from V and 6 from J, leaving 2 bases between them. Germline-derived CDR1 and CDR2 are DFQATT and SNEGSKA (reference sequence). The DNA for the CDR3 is TGCAGTGCCTCTGAAGCTTTCTTT. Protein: CSASEAFF.

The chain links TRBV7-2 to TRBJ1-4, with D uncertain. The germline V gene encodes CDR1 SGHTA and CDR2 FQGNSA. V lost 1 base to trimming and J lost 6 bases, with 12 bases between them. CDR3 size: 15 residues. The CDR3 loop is CASSLGGGLYEKLFF. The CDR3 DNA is TGTGCCAGCAGCTTAGGTGGTGGACTCTATGAAAAACTGTTTTTT.

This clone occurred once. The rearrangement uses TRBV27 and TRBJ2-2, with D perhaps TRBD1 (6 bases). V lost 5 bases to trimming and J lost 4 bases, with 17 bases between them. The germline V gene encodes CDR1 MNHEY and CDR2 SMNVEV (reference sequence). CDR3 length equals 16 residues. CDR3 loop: CASSPRLGASTGELFF. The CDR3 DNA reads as TGTGCCAGCAGTCCGAGATTGGGGGCCAGCACCGGGGAGCTGTTTTTT.

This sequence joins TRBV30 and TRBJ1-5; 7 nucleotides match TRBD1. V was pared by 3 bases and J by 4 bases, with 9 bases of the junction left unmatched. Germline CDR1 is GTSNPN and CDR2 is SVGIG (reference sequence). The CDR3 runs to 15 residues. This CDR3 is CAWSLTGYWNQPQHF. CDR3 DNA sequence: TGTGCCTGGAGCTTGACAGGGTACTGGAATCAGCCCCAGCATTTT.

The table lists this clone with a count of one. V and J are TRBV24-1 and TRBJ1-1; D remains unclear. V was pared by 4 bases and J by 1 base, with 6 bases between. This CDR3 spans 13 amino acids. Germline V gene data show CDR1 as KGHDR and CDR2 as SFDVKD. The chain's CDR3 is CATSDPRNTEAFF. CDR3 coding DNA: TGTGCCACCAGTGACCCCAGGAACACTGAAGCTTTCTTT.

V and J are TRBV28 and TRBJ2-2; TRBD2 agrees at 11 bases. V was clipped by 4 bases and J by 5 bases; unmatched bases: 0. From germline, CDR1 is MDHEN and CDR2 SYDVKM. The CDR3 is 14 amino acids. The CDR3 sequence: CASSSSGRTGELFF. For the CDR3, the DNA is TGTGCCAGCAGTTCTAGCGGGAGGACCGGGGAGCTGTTTTTT. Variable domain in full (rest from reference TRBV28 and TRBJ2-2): DVKVTQSSRYLVKRTGEKVFLECVQDMDHENMFWYRQDPGLGLRLIYFSYDVKMKEKGDIPEGYSVSREKKERFSLILESASTNQTSMYLCASSSSGRTGELFFGEGSRLTVL.

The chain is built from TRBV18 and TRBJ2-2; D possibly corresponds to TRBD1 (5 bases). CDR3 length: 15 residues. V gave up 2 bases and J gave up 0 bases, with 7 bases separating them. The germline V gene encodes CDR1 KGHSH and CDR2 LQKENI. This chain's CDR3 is CASSPGHPNTGELFF. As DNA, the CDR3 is TGTGCCAGCTCACCAGGACACCCGAACACCGGGGAGCTGTTTTTT.

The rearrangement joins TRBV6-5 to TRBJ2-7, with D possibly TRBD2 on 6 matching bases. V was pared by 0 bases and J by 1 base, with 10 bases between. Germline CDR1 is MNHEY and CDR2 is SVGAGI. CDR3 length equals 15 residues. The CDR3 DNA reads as TGTGCCAGCAGTTACTCAGGTCGGGGGTCCTACGAGCAGTACTTC. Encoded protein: CASSYSGRGSYEQYF.

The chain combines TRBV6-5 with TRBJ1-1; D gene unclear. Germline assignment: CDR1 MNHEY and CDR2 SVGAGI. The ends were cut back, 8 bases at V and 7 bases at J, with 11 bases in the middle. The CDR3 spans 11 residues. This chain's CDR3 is CASLSPREAFF. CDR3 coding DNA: TGTGCCAGCTTATCCCCTCGTGAAGCTTTCTTT.

CDR3 sequence: CASSMVNRGSGYTF. The CDR3 DNA reads TGTGCCAGTAGTATGGTCAACAGGGGGAGTGGCTACACCTTC. The J gene is TRBJ1-2, the V gene TRBV19, with 8 bases fitting TRBD1. Trimming took 3 bases from V and 7 from J; bases not matched to a gene: 7. CDR3 length equals 14 residues. Per germline, CDR1 LNHDA and CDR2 SQIVND (reference sequence).

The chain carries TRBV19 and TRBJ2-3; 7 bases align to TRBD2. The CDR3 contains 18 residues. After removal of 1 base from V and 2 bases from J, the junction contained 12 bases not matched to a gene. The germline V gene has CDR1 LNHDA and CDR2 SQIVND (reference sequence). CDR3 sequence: CASSIAAGAGPYTDTQYF. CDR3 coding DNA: TGTGCCAGTAGTATAGCAGCAGGAGCGGGACCCTACACAGATACGCAGTATTTT.

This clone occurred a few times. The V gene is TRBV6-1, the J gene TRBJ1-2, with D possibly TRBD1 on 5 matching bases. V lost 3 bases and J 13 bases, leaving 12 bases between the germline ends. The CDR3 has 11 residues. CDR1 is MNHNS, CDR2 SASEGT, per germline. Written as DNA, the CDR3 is TGTGCCAGCAGTGACGACAGATTCGGCACCTTC. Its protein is CASSDDRFGTF.

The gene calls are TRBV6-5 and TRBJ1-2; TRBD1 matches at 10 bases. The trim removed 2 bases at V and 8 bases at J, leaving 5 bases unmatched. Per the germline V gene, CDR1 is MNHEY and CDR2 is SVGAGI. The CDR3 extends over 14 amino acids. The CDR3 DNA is TGTGCCAGCAGTTACCGGGACAGGGGATTCGGCTACACCTTC. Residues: CASSYRDRGFGYTF.

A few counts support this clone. The CDR3 loop reads CASSFPGQGYTEAFF. CDR3 sequence (DNA): TGTGCCAGCAGCTTCCCAGGACAGGGTTACACTGAAGCTTTCTTT. V usage is TRBV5-4 and J usage is TRBJ1-1, with TRBD1 matching 8 bases. V shed 2 bases, J shed 3 bases, and the junction held 6 bases outside the gene matches. This CDR3 is built from 15 residues. Germline V gene data show CDR1 as SGHNT and CDR2 as YYREEE (reference sequence).

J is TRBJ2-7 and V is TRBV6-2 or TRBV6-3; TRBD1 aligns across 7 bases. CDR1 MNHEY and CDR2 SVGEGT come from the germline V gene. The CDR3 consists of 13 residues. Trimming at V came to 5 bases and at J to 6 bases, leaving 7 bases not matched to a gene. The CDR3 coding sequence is TGTGCCAGCAGTCACGATACAGGGGCCGAGCAGTACTTC. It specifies CASSHDTGAEQYF.

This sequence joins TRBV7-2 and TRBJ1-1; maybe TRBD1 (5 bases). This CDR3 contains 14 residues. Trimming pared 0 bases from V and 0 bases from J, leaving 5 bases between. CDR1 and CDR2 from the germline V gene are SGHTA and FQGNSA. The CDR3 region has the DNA TGTGCCAGCAGCTTAGCAGGGGTGAACACTGAAGCTTTCTTT. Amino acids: CASSLAGVNTEAFF.

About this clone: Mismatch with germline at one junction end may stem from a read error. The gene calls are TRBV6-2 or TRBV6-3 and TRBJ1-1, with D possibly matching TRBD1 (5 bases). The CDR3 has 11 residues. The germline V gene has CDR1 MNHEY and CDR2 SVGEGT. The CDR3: CASSYGAGQAF. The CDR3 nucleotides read TGTGCCAGCAGTTACGGGGCAGGCCAAGCGTTT.

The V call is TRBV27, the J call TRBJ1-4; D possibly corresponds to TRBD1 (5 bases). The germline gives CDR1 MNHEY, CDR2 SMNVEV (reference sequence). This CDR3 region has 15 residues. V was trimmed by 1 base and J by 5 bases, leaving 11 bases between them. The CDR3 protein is CASSLYQGLNEKLFF. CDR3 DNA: TGTGCCAGCAGTTTATATCAGGGTTTAAATGAAAAACTGTTTTTT.

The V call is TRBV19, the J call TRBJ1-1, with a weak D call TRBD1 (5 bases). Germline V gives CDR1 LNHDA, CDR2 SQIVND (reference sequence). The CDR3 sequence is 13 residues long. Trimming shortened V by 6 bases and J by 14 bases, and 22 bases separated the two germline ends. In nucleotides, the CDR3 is TGTGCCAGTAGCCCGCCGGACATCATCAGGGCGTTCTTT. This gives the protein CASSPPDIIRAFF.

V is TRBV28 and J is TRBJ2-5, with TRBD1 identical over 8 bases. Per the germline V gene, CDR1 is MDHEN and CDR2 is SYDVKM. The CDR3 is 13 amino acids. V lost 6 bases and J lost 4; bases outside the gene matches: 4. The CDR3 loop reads CASSETGVETQYF. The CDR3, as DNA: TGTGCCAGCAGCGAGACAGGGGTAGAGACCCAGTACTTC.

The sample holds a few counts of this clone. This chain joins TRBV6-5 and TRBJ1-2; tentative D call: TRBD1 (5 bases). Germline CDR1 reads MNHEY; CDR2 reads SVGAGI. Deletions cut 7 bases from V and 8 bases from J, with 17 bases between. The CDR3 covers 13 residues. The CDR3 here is CASTPGFLRGYTF. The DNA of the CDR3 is TGTGCCAGCACCCCAGGGTTCCTTCGAGGCTACACCTTC.

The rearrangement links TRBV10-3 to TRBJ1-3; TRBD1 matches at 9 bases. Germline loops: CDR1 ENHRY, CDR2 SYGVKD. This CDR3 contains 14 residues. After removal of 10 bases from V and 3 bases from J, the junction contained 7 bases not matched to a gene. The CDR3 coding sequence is TGTGCCACTCAGCCGGGACAGGGTGGAAACACCATATATTTT. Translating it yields CATQPGQGGNTIYF.

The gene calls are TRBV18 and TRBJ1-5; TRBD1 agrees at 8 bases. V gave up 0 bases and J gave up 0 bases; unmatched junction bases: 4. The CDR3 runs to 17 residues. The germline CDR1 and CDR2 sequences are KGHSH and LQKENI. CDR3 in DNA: TGTGCCAGCTCACCACCTAAAGGGACAGGTAGCAATCAGCCCCAGCATTTT. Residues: CASSPPKGTGSNQPQHF.